These 9 T cell receptor beta chains were all obtained from the same sample, sequenced in a study of blood T cell repertoires in COVID-19. Libraries were prepared by immunoSEQ multiplex PCR; TCRdb keeps only in-frame clonotypes and omits some of them. This sample has 200,000 to 250,000 clones, with roughly 85% found just once. Material: peripheral blood. Source of these receptors: a woman aged 70-85 years with COVID-19, enrolled during active disease.

The DNA for the CDR3 is TGCAGCGTTCGACAGGGGTTGGACACTGAAGCTTTCTTT. It encodes CSVRQGLDTEAFF. J is TRBJ1-1 and V is TRBV29-1, with 8 bases that match TRBD1. In germline, CDR1 is SQVTM, CDR2 ANQGSEA. The length of the CDR3 is 13 residues. V lost 5 bases, J lost 3 bases, and 5 bases stayed unmatched.

The chain combines TRBV19 with TRBJ1-1; possible D gene TRBD1, 5 bases. Trimming took 6 bases from V and 1 from J, leaving 21 bases between them. CDR3 length: 17 amino acids. Germline-derived CDR1 and CDR2 are LNHDA and SQIVND (reference sequence). CDR3 residues: CASRKMGLGHENTEAFF. Written as DNA, the CDR3 is TGTGCCAGTAGAAAGATGGGCTTAGGACACGAGAACACTGAAGCTTTCTTT.

The rearrangement links TRBV5-6 to TRBJ2-3; D is undetermined. The germline V gene encodes CDR1 SGHDT and CDR2 YYEEEE. The CDR3 contains 13 residues. V lost 6 bases, J lost 6 bases, and 14 bases lay in between. The CDR3, as DNA: TGTGCCAGCACCCCGGCCCCTAGGGATACGCAGTATTTT. Translating it yields CASTPAPRDTQYF.

The V and J genes are TRBV30 and TRBJ2-1, with a tentative D call TRBD1 (5 bases). CDR3 length equals 14 residues. Germline CDR1 reads GTSNPN; CDR2 reads SVGIG (reference sequence). Trimming pared 2 bases from V and 0 bases from J, leaving 8 bases between. DNA of the CDR3: TGTGCCTGGAGTACAGGTAGCTCCTACAATGAGCAGTTCTTC. Translated, it gives CAWSTGSSYNEQFF.

This chain links TRBV7-2 with TRBJ1-6; no clear D. Germline CDR1 is SGHTA and CDR2 is FQGNSA. V was shortened by 4 bases and J by 9 bases, with 16 bases between the two germline ends. The CDR3 contains 15 residues. The CDR3 DNA reads TGTGCCAGCAGCTCCGTGAGTGGTCTAGGTTCACCCCTCCACTTT. Residues: CASSSVSGLGSPLHF.

The chain is built from TRBV29-1 and TRBJ1-1; D is possibly TRBD1 (5 bases). The germline CDR1 and CDR2 sequences are SQVTM and ANQGSEA. Trimming removed 0 bases at V and 7 bases at J, with 18 bases between. The CDR3 is 15 amino acids. The CDR3 spells CSVEDKGREPLEAFF. The CDR3 DNA follows: TGCAGCGTTGAAGATAAGGGCAGGGAACCCCTTGAAGCTTTCTTT.

This chain connects TRBV24-1 to TRBJ2-6, with D unresolved. The CDR3 consists of 16 residues. The V end was cut by 0 bases, the J end by 0 bases, with 5 bases between. Germline-derived CDR1 and CDR2 are KGHDR and SFDVKD. The CDR3 nucleotides read TGTGCCACCAGTGATTTGGGCCGCTCTGGGGCCAACGTCCTGACTTTC. Translation: CATSDLGRSGANVLTF.

The chain links TRBV7-2 to TRBJ1-1; 8 nucleotides match TRBD1. CDR1 is SGHTA, CDR2 FQGNSA, per germline. With 2 bases clipped from V and 4 bases from J, the junction kept 12 bases outside the gene matches. This CDR3 is 17 amino acids long. CDR3 nucleotide sequence: TGTGCCAGCAGCTTAAGGCGTTTGCAGGGGGCTGTCACTGAAGCTTTCTTT. Its protein product is CASSLRRLQGAVTEAFF.

This clone was observed a single time. The chain combines TRBV7-3 with TRBJ1-6; D perhaps matches TRBD1 (5 bases). Germline V lookup: CDR1 SGHTA, CDR2 FQGTGA. The CDR3 loop spans 14 amino acids. V gave up 4 bases and J gave up 7 bases, with 11 bases separating them. The CDR3 protein is CASSSSGFNSPLHF. CDR3 nucleotides: TGTGCCAGCAGCTCGTCAGGGTTCAATTCACCCCTCCACTTT.